The 12 T cell receptor beta chains below come from one sample, sequenced in a study of cytomegalovirus exposure and HLA in healthy donors. PCR amplification relied on 60 Vbeta primers (plus 13 Jbeta primers). Libraries were prepared by immunoSEQ multiplex PCR; TCRdb keeps only in-frame clonotypes and omits some of them. The sample records around 150,000 clones, about 78% being singletons. Sequenced sample: PBMCs. The receptors derive from a man between 18 and 35 years old in good health and CMV-seronegative.

This chain joins TRBV27 and TRBJ2-5; a possible D gene is TRBD1 (6 bases). The germline V and J ends were trimmed by 6 bases and 1 base, with 12 bases remaining between them. Germline V gene lookup returns CDR1 MNHEY and CDR2 SMNVEV (reference sequence). CDR3 length equals 14 residues. The CDR3 DNA reads TGTGCCAGCAGGGACATAGGGGGCCAAGAGACCCAGTACTTC. Protein sequence: CASRDIGGQETQYF.

This clone was recorded a few times. The gene calls are TRBV28 and TRBJ2-4; D is unresolved. CDR3 size: 11 residues. V lost 6 bases and J lost 4, with 4 bases in between. The germline V gene encodes CDR1 MDHEN and CDR2 SYDVKM. The CDR3 reads CASSIKNIQYF. For the CDR3, the DNA is TGTGCCAGCAGCATTAAAAACATTCAGTACTTC. The whole variable domain, remainder taken from reference TRBV28 and TRBJ2-4, is DVKVTQSSRYLVKRTGEKVFLECVQDMDHENMFWYRQDPGLGLRLIYFSYDVKMKEKGDIPEGYSVSREKKERFSLILESASTNQTSMYLCASSIKNIQYFGAGTRLSVL.

This clone was counted a few times. This CDR3 is CASSIGNGWLEGEQYF. The CDR3 coding sequence is TGTGCCAGCAGCATAGGTAATGGGTGGTTGGAGGGCGAGCAGTACTTC. This sequence joins TRBV5-5 and TRBJ2-7, with a tentative D call TRBD2 (6 bases). Germline CDR1 is SGHKS and CDR2 is YYEKEE (reference sequence). With 4 bases removed from V and 6 bases from J, the gap between germline ends came to 23 bases. The CDR3 sequence is 16 residues long.

The chain has TRBV7-9 and TRBJ2-2, with TRBD2 matching over 7 bases. Germline loops: CDR1 SEHNR, CDR2 FQNEAQ (reference sequence). This CDR3 has 16 amino acids. The ends lost 6 bases at V and 0 bases at J; junction bases unmatched: 7. The CDR3 coding sequence is TGTGCCAGCAGGCATCCCGGGACTACGAACACCGGGGAGCTGTTTTTT. This sequence encodes CASRHPGTTNTGELFF.

This clone came up once. This rearrangement joins TRBV18 to TRBJ2-7; D is possibly TRBD2 (6 bases). V lost 0 bases to trimming and J lost 5 bases, with 8 bases between them. Germline values: CDR1 KGHSH, CDR2 LQKENI. The CDR3 totals 13 residues. The CDR3 DNA is TGTGCCAGCTCACCACCGGGCGGGGACGAGCAGTACTTC. Translation gives CASSPPGGDEQYF.

The V call is TRBV6-1, the J call TRBJ2-4, with TRBD1 matching 9 bases. The CDR3 runs 14 residues. Germline V gene lookup returns CDR1 MNHNS and CDR2 SASEGT. The J segment lost 7 bases and the V segment lost 6 bases, leaving 7 bases of the junction unmatched. The CDR3: CASRMDRGRNIQYF. DNA for the CDR3: TGTGCCAGCAGGATGGACAGGGGCAGGAACATTCAGTACTTC.

The chain recombines TRBV5-1 with TRBJ1-2; 7 nucleotides match TRBD1. Germline V gives CDR1 SGHRS, CDR2 YFSETQ. The ends lost 3 bases at V and 5 bases at J; junction bases unmatched: 10. The CDR3 totals 15 residues. For the CDR3, the DNA is TGCGCCAGCAGCTCGGAGACAACAGGGGTTTATGGCTACACCTTC. Translated, it gives CASSSETTGVYGYTF.

The CDR3 DNA follows: TGTGCCAGCAGCTTAAGACAGGGTAGAAGTTCGGGCTATGGCTACACCTTC. Protein sequence: CASSLRQGRSSGYGYTF. The rearrangement links TRBV7-6 to TRBJ1-2; 7 positions match TRBD1. This CDR3 spans 17 amino acids. The V segment lost 2 bases and the J segment 4 bases; nucleotides outside the gene matches: 13. The germline V gene encodes CDR1 SGHVS and CDR2 FNYEAQ.

The rearrangement links TRBV5-1 to TRBJ1-2; weak D call: TRBD1 (6 bases). Germline V gene sequence: CDR1 SGHRS, CDR2 YFSETQ. V was pared by 4 bases and J by 2 bases, with 12 bases between. The CDR3 is made up of 14 amino acids. The CDR3 spells CASSPGQRNYGYTF. The CDR3 DNA sequence: TGCGCCAGCAGCCCGGGACAACGAAACTATGGCTACACCTTC.

The chain combines TRBV18 with TRBJ2-1, with TRBD2 matching over 13 bases. From germline, CDR1 is KGHSH and CDR2 LQKENI. Losses at the gene ends were 6 bases for V and 8 bases for J; bases not matched to a gene: 7. The CDR3 has 15 residues. CDR3 DNA: TGTGCCAGCTCTCTTAGGACTAGCGGGAGAGATGAGCAGTTCTTC. This gives the protein CASSLRTSGRDEQFF.

The chain couples TRBV5-1 to TRBJ2-3; no clear D gene. V was clipped by 1 base and J by 4 bases, with 7 bases between them. The CDR3 has 13 amino acids. CDR1 is SGHRS, CDR2 YFSETQ, per germline. The CDR3 reads CASSLFIADTQYF. CDR3 coding DNA: TGCGCCAGCAGCTTGTTTATAGCAGATACGCAGTATTTT.

The chain couples TRBV12-5 to TRBJ1-1, with D unclear. Germline V gene sequence: CDR1 LGHNT, CDR2 FRNRAP. The ends were cut back, 5 bases at V and 5 bases at J, with 12 bases in the middle. This CDR3 is built from 13 residues. The CDR3 bases are TGTGCTAGTGGTCCGAATTCGGGGACTGAAGCTTTCTTT. It encodes CASGPNSGTEAFF.